This T cell receptor beta chain was sequenced for a study of T cells after yellow fever vaccination. Study summary: Preparation of fractions with low cell numbers was performed using SMART-Seq v4 Ultra Low Input. Study-wide findings and caveats: Post-booster repertoires contained most primary-vaccination clones again (roughly 97% CD4, roughly 90% CD8).

This clonotype was seen a few times. This CDR3 has 16 residues. V lost 3 bases and J 0 bases, leaving 12 bases between the germline ends. Germline CDR1 and CDR2: MGHRA and YSYEKL. TCRdb ran MiXCR on the 5' RACE reads and lists one entry per CDR3 protein. The table shows 100,000 or so distinct CDR3 sequences, with roughly 9% occurring only once. This TCR came from a man between 18 and 29 years old who received the YFV17D yellow fever vaccine. V usage is TRBV4-1 and J usage is TRBJ2-1; D may match TRBD1 or TRBD2 (5 bases each). The sample was CD8+ T cells not binding an NS4B(214-222) dextramer, sorted from PBMCs, taken more than 14 days after the first yellow fever vaccination. CDR3 amino acids: CASSQWDLRSYNEQFF. CDR3 sequence (DNA): TGCGCCAGCAGCCAGTGGGACCTCCGCTCCTACAATGAGCAGTTCTTC.